Sequencing of this TCR beta chain was carried out in a study of PD-1 blockade in classical Hodgkin lymphoma (dated by TCRdb to about 2020). Some background on the complete study: Nivolumab dosing was 3 mg/kg intravenously every 2 weeks, continuing until either disease progression or unacceptable toxicity. To define a peripheral blood immune signature of response to PD-1 blockade in classical Hodgkin lymphoma, the study combined TCR beta sequencing with CyTOF. Study-wide conclusions, independent of this receptor: Newly diagnosed patients were reported to have lower baseline TCR diversity than healthy donors, and relapsed/refractory patients were reported to have lower baseline TCR diversity still. A significant rise by C4D1 was seen in CD4+ but not CD8+ TCR diversity (p=0.0027 vs p=0.16), with the rise being most apparent in complete responders (p=0.02). Patients starting nivolumab less than 1 year after ASCT had lower diversity and were excluded from later analyses to avoid confounding by immune reconstitution. Only a single clinical trial cohort was studied, and what caused the repertoire differences, possibly disease activity or prior therapy, remained undefined. Trial patients achieving complete response had baseline diversity similar to newly diagnosed patients, whereas partial responders and progressors had significantly lower diversity.

Trimmed from V: 5 bases; trimmed from J: 4 bases; junction bases lacking a gene match: 6. Per the germline V gene, SGHTA is the CDR1 and FQGTGA is the CDR2. From its cysteine to its phenylalanine, the CDR3 spans 16 amino acids. Only the CDR3 DNA is retained, 48 bases long and in frame from the first base. The time point label, as the study defines it: cycle 1 day 1 (C1D1), immediately before nivolumab initiation. Every trial patient had relapsed following autologous stem cell transplantation, and prior brentuximab vedotin exposure was what differed among cohorts A, B and C. The trial cohort was composed of approximately 60 patients with relapsed/refractory classical Hodgkin lymphoma, for whom complete response, partial response or progressive disease was recorded as best overall response. Single-agent nivolumab was administered to trial patients in the multi-cohort phase II CheckMate 205 trial. An independent review committee assessed best overall response using the 2007 International Working Group response criteria. PBMCs from the trial were collected at three points: immediately before nivolumab initiation (C1D1), and during therapy at cycle 2 day 1 and cycle 4 day 1. After peripheral blood was drawn into 8 mL Vacutainer Cell Preparation Tubes, PBMCs were isolated by centrifugation and then cryopreserved.

Worth noting for this clone: Its antigen is currently not known. The sample holds no much larger clone one base away, and base qualities are not on file.

The Qiagen DNeasy kit was used to extract genomic DNA both from unsorted PBMCs and from the negatively selected CD4+ and CD8+ fractions. Using primers that anneal to V and J segments, immunoSEQ multiplex PCR amplified the TCR beta CDR3 regions. Amplification bias was minimized using a synthetic immune receptor repertoire, and residual bias was removed computationally after sequencing. For the original study's pipeline: Custom Python scripts were used to quantify repertoire diversity as the Shannon entropy index. Unsorted, CD4+ and CD8+ repertoires were analyzed separately, except in combined analyses where CD4+ and CD8+ sequences were merged in silico. Clonal expansion was defined as a frequency increase of at least 2-fold after treatment compared with C1D1, and clones undetected at baseline were assigned a pseudocount of 0.5. Singleton clones were defined as clones with 0 or 1 copy at C1D1, and non-singleton clones were defined as clones with 2 or more copies. Clones expanded in unsorted samples were labelled as CD4+, CD8+ or unknown by matching protein sequences in sorted samples from the same patient. Diversity changes from C1D1 to C4D1 were tested in paired samples using Wilcoxon tests. The table was pulled from immuneACCESS by TCRdb, which kept in-frame rearrangements only. Such tables lose some clones; where checked, under half of the loss comes from unresolved V genes, and the rest has no known cause. V and J calls and clone size are given by that table; D and trimming were obtained from the DNA. Counted in this sample were over 3,500 clones; roughly 75% of them appeared once. The ten top clones hold 36% of the sample.

Here the sequenced sample was peripheral blood mononuclear cells (PBMCs), taken at baseline. This receptor was identified in a human donor with classical Hodgkin lymphoma. This chain joins TRBV7-3 to TRBJ2-6, with 9 bases in between that match TRBD1. The CDR3 is CASSAGQGTGANVLTF. The DNA sequence reads TGTGCCAGCAGCGCCGGACAGGGGACCGGGGCCAACGTCCTGACTTTC.